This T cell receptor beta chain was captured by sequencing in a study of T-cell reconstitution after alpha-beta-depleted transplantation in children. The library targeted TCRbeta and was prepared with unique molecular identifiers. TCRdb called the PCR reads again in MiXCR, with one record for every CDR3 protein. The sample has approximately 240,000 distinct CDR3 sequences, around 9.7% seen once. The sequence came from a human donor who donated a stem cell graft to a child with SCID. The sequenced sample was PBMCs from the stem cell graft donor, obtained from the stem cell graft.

DNA for the CDR3: TGCGCCAGCAGTCAGGGTAAAGGAGGGGATGGCTACACCTTC. It encodes CASSQGKGGDGYTF. The chain combines TRBV4-3 with TRBJ1-2; tentatively, D is TRBD1 (5 bases). Trimming took 6 bases from V and 6 from J, leaving 17 bases between them. The CDR3 consists of 14 residues. Germline V gene sequence: CDR1 LGHNA, CDR2 YSLEER.